This T cell receptor (beta chain) was recorded in a study of blood T cells in healthy people across ages. The germline gives CDR1 DFQATT, CDR2 SNEGSKA (reference sequence). The junction had 2 bases not matched to a gene; V was cut back by 3 bases and J by 4 bases. The CDR3 consists of 13 residues. It was with a sample-barcoded 5' primer and a J-beta primer mix that a second PCR of about 6 to 12 cycles was run. One entry per CDR3 protein, called by TCRdb with MiXCR from the 5' RACE reads. This sample has 920,000 or so distinct CDR3 sequences, with around 45% found just once. The chain employs TRBV20-1 and TRBJ2-5; TRBD2 agrees at 10 bases. Specimen: blood. The source of this sequence is a woman aged 60-75 years in good health. In DNA form, the CDR3 reads TGCAGTGCTAGCCTAGCGGGAGTAGAGACCCAGTACTTC. It yields the protein CSASLAGVETQYF.